Described below is a single TCR beta chain sequence and its context. Its cognate antigen has yet to be identified. Nothing much larger sits one base from this clone, and base qualities are not available. The CDR3 regions of human TCRbeta chains were analyzed by immunosequencing. The paper's processing steps were these. Repertoire TCRs were checked for matches against a reference library of SARS-CoV-2-specific TCRs that had been generated using the MIRA antigen-specificity platform. Breadth was defined as the fraction of unique TCRs that were SARS-CoV-2-associated. Depth was defined as the fraction of total T cells that were SARS-CoV-2-associated. Using the MIRA data, each spike-specific TCR was assigned both to the spike region to which the TCR was reactive and to a CD4 or CD8 class. Log10-transformed breadth and depth values were compared by one-way ANOVA with Sidak's multiple comparisons tests. TCRdb obtained this table from immuneACCESS and retained in-frame rearrangements with V and J assigned. These tables miss some clones; where compared with another copy, unresolved V genes account for less than half of the shortfall, and the remainder is unexplained. D and trimming come from the DNA, and the V and J calls and clone size come from that table. This sample comprises about 88,000 clones, about nine tenths of them detected only once. The top ten clonotypes cover 5% to 5.5% of the sample.

Per the publication, the time point label means: about 28 days (+/-7) after the second vaccine dose. AZD1222 recipients given second doses at about 4 weeks or at about 12 weeks were pooled, since spike-specific TCR depth and breadth were not found to differ between the two schedules. Samples from vaccinated people were obtained from the UK trials COV001 and COV002, which included a single-blind randomized controlled phase 2/3 trial of AZD1222 (ChAdOx1 nCoV-19) in healthy adults. For TCRbeta chain sequencing, PBMC samples from trial participants were taken at day 0 and at day 28 after the second dose. The data belong to a study of T cell responses to AZD1222 COVID-19 vaccine (dated by TCRdb to the early 2020s). For the study in its entirety: TCR sequencing covered over 230 trial participants: 200 to 220 given two doses of AZD1222 and 26 given two doses of MenACWY control vaccine. Trial participants were enrolled into age subgroups of 18-55, 56-69 and 70-plus years, which contained roughly 150, 30 and 60 TCR-sequenced participants, respectively. What the study reported, not specific to this receptor: Participants were mostly white British and included more females than males, and it was suggested by the authors that clonal diversity may have been underestimated. A significant rise in spike-specific TCR breadth and depth was observed after two AZD1222 doses relative to day 0 and relative to MenACWY recipients. Conclusions about previously exposed vaccinees are limited, since just 6 or 7 AZD1222 recipients were seropositive for SARS-CoV-2 at baseline. The whole spike protein was spanned by vaccine-associated CD4 TCRs, and dominant responses were seen in regions 160-218 and 743-854. Because no samples from the day 14 peak response were available, repertoires could be characterized only after the peak T cell response. Reportedly, close to half of the unique spike-specific TCRs recognized epitopes lying outside the regions that are mutated in the B.1.351 and B.1.1.7 variants. The 56-69-year group was small, and its depth increase did not reach significance, likely because of low power.

Here the sequenced sample was peripheral blood, taken 28 days after the second AZD1222 dose. The receptor's source is an adult who received the AZD1222 COVID-19 vaccine.

The CDR3 here reads CASSAIVAEIYNEQFF. The DNA sequence is given as TGTGCCAGCAGCGCTATCGTGGCCGAGATTTACAATGAGCAGTTCTTC. The sequence is built from TRBV13 and TRBJ2-1, with an unclear D gene assignment. From the germline V gene (reference sequence), CDR1 is PRHDT and CDR2 is FYEKMQ. Its CDR3 holds 16 amino acids, cysteine through phenylalanine. Left in the record is the CDR3 DNA by itself, 48 bases read in frame from the first base. The trim is 5 bases for V and 4 bases for J, with a gap of 18 bases between the germline ends.